These 27 T cell receptor beta chains were sequenced from one sample in a study of blood T cell repertoires in COVID-19. Profiling relied on immunoSEQ multiplex PCR, and the TCRdb table lists in-frame clones only, not all of them. This sample has 150,000 to 200,000 clones, with 81% found just once. The sequenced sample consisted of PBMCs or T cells enriched from blood (not recorded which). The receptor source for this set is a woman in her forties with acute COVID-19.

CDR3 protein: CASSGQGASEQYF. The CDR3 DNA is TGTGCCAGCAGCGGACAGGGGGCTAGCGAGCAGTACTTC. This rearrangement joins TRBV6-5 to TRBJ2-7; 11 nucleotides match TRBD1. The trim removed 6 bases at V and 6 bases at J, leaving 4 bases unmatched. CDR1 and CDR2 (germline): MNHEY, SVGAGI. The CDR3 consists of 13 residues.

The gene calls are TRBV7-9 and TRBJ1-6; D is possibly TRBD1 (6 bases). CDR1 and CDR2 from the germline V gene are SEHNR and FQNEAQ (reference sequence). The CDR3 is 17 residues long. Trimming shortened V by 1 base and J by 9 bases, and 19 bases separated the two germline ends. The CDR3 here is CASSLVSSQGRGSPLHF. Here the CDR3 DNA reads TGTGCCAGCAGCTTAGTGTCATCACAGGGACGGGGTTCACCCCTCCACTTT.

The chain couples TRBV6-5 to TRBJ2-2; 8 positions agree with TRBD1. V was pared by 6 bases and J by 2 bases, with 5 bases of the junction left unmatched. The length of the CDR3 is 15 residues. Germline-derived CDR1 and CDR2 are MNHEY and SVGAGI. The CDR3: CASRAGQANTGELFF. The CDR3 nucleotides are TGTGCCAGCAGGGCGGGACAGGCAAACACCGGGGAGCTGTTTTTT.

This chain joins TRBV5-6 and TRBJ2-5; 10 bases agree with TRBD2. Trimming cost V 4 bases and J 3 bases; bases outside gene matches: 6. Germline CDR1 reads SGHDT; CDR2 reads YYEEEE. The CDR3 sequence is 15 residues long. CDR3 amino acids: CASSPLAGVKETQYF. The DNA for the CDR3 is TGTGCCAGCAGCCCCCTAGCGGGAGTGAAAGAGACCCAGTACTTC.

This clone is a singleton in its sample. The V call is TRBV19, the J call TRBJ2-5, with TRBD2 matching over 12 bases. Trimming took 2 bases from V and 2 from J; bases not matched to a gene: 6. The CDR3 covers 17 residues. CDR1 LNHDA and CDR2 SQIVND come from the germline V gene (reference sequence). CDR3 sequence: CASSIKLGTSGQETQYF. CDR3 nucleotides: TGTGCCAGTAGTATAAAACTCGGGACTAGCGGGCAAGAGACCCAGTACTTC.

J is TRBJ1-6 and V is TRBV3-1 (or the pseudogene TRBV3-2); TRBD1 might be the D (6 bases). Germline V gene data show CDR1 as LGHDT and CDR2 as YNNKEL (reference sequence). The CDR3 spans 12 residues. Trimming removed 5 bases at V and 9 bases at J, with 8 bases between. The CDR3 sequence is CASSSGVSPLHF. Here the CDR3 DNA reads TGTGCCAGCAGCTCAGGGGTTTCACCCCTCCACTTT.

V and J are TRBV7-9 and TRBJ2-5; 11 bases match TRBD2. J lost 5 bases, V lost 3 bases, and 11 bases had no gene match. Germline-derived CDR1 and CDR2 are SEHNR and FQNEAQ (reference sequence). The CDR3 runs 17 residues. CDR3 coding DNA: TGTGCCAGCAGCTTTCCTACGACTAGCGGGATCGGGGAGACCCAGTACTTC. It codes for CASSFPTTSGIGETQYF.

This clone was counted a few times. This chain connects TRBV7-8 to TRBJ1-1; D uncertain. Trimming took 4 bases from V and 1 from J, leaving 7 bases between them. Germline V gene lookup returns CDR1 SGHVS and CDR2 FQNEAQ. The CDR3 length is 13 residues. Here the CDR3 reads CASSSGGNTEAFF. The CDR3 DNA reads TGTGCCAGCAGCTCCGGTGGGAACACTGAAGCTTTCTTT.

V usage is TRBV4-2 and J usage is TRBJ2-1, with 12 bases fitting TRBD2. This CDR3 has 17 residues. After removal of 1 base from V and 7 bases from J, the junction contained 8 bases not matched to a gene. CDR1 is LGHNA, CDR2 YNFKEQ, per germline. In nucleotides, the CDR3 is TGTGCCAGCAGCCAAGTACGAGTGACTAGCGGGAGAAATGAGCAGTTCTTC. This translates into CASSQVRVTSGRNEQFF.

The chain is built from TRBV6-4 and TRBJ2-3, with a possible D match to TRBD2 (5 bases). Per the germline V gene, CDR1 is MRHNA and CDR2 is SNTAGT. This CDR3 comprises 15 residues. Trimming shortened V by 3 bases and J by 2 bases, and 12 bases separated the two germline ends. The CDR3, as DNA: TGTGCCAGCAGTGAAGGGAGTGTTCACACAGATACGCAGTATTTT. Translated, it gives CASSEGSVHTDTQYF.

V and J are TRBV11-1 and TRBJ1-2; 8 nucleotides align to TRBD1. The germline V gene has CDR1 SGHAT and CDR2 FQDESV (reference sequence). Germline trimming cut 2 bases from V and 2 bases from J; bases unmatched to any gene: 4. The CDR3 has 15 amino acids. The CDR3: CASSLYRGTNYGYTF. The CDR3 nucleotides read TGTGCCAGCAGCTTATACAGGGGGACGAACTATGGCTACACCTTC.

The gene calls are TRBV7-3 and TRBJ2-5, with 7 bases that match TRBD1. Germline V gene lookup returns CDR1 SGHTA and CDR2 FQGTGA. The length of the CDR3 is 13 residues. V shed 4 bases, J shed 5 bases, and the junction held 4 bases outside the gene matches. The CDR3 here is CASSYGQAETQYF. The CDR3 DNA is TGTGCCAGCAGCTATGGACAGGCTGAGACCCAGTACTTC.

V usage is TRBV4-1 and J usage is TRBJ2-1, with TRBD2 matching 10 bases. CDR3 length equals 15 residues. Germline values: CDR1 MGHRA, CDR2 YSYEKL. V lost 2 bases to trimming and J lost 5 bases; unmatched junction nucleotides: 3. The CDR3 DNA sequence: TGCGCCAGCAGCCAACTAGCGGGGGTAGACAATGAGCAGTTCTTC. Encoded protein: CASSQLAGVDNEQFF.

V usage is TRBV11-2 and J usage is TRBJ2-5, with D possibly matching TRBD2 (5 bases). V gave up 1 base and J gave up 2 bases, with 14 bases separating them. Per the germline V gene, CDR1 is SGHAT and CDR2 is FQNNGV. The CDR3 is 16 residues long. CDR3 region: CASSLGLDPGQETQYF. The CDR3 DNA sequence: TGTGCCAGCAGCTTAGGGTTGGACCCGGGGCAAGAGACCCAGTACTTC.

The chain recombines TRBV29-1 with TRBJ1-3, with 9 bases lining up with TRBD1. CDR3 length: 13 amino acids. Germline V CDR1 and CDR2: SQVTM, ANQGSEA. V shed 4 bases, J shed 4 bases, and the junction held 2 bases outside the gene matches. This CDR3 is CSVAGTGGNTIYF. Written as DNA, the CDR3 is TGCAGCGTTGCCGGGACAGGGGGAAACACCATATATTTT. Based on the CDR3 plus reference TRBV29-1 and TRBJ1-3, the full variable domain is SAVISQKPSRDICQRGTSLTIQCQVDSQVTMMFWYRQQPGQSLTLIATANQGSEATYESGFVIDKFPISRPNLTFSTLTVSNMSPEDSSIYLCSVAGTGGNTIYFGEGSWLTVV.

The genes are TRBV5-6 and TRBJ2-7; D remains ambiguous. There are 13 residues in the CDR3. The germline V gene encodes CDR1 SGHDT and CDR2 YYEEEE. Between the trimmed V and J ends, which lost 0 bases and 0 bases, there was a span of 4 bases. In DNA form, the CDR3 reads TGTGCCAGCAGCTTGGGCAGCTCCTACGAGCAGTACGTC. Translation: CASSLGSSYEQYV.

The genes are TRBV30 and TRBJ2-7, with unresolved D. Trimming shortened V by 2 bases and J by 6 bases, and 11 bases separated the two germline ends. CDR1 is GTSNPN, CDR2 SVGIG, per germline (reference sequence). The CDR3 extends over 12 amino acids. The CDR3 reads CAWSSTDLEQYV. CDR3 nucleotides: TGTGCCTGGAGTTCCACAGACCTCGAGCAGTACGTC.

This chain connects TRBV5-1 to TRBJ2-1, with 8 bases that match TRBD2. Trimming at V came to 0 bases and at J to 4 bases, leaving 6 bases not matched to a gene. The V gene's germline CDR1 is SGHRS and CDR2 YFSETQ. The CDR3 contains 16 residues. The CDR3 reads CASSLVSGSTYNEQFF. The CDR3 DNA reads as TGCGCCAGCAGCTTGGTCAGCGGGAGTACGTACAATGAGCAGTTCTTC.

V usage is TRBV21-1 and J usage is TRBJ2-6; TRBD2 reflects the table's D call only, with no check against the DNA. TRBV21-1 has pseudogene status. The CDR3 extends over 17 amino acids. CDR3 residues: CASSKVLRVSGANVLTF. CDR3 DNA sequence: TGTGCCAGCAGCAAAGTACTGAGGGTATCTGGGGCCAACGTCCTGACTTTC.

This clone appeared once. V and J are TRBV7-2 and TRBJ2-7, with TRBD1 as a possible D gene (5 bases). The CDR3 runs to 13 residues. Germline CDR1 and CDR2: SGHTA and FQGNSA. V lost 1 base and J lost 5, with 9 bases in between. The CDR3 region is CASSLVRADEQYF. The CDR3 coding sequence is TGTGCCAGCAGCTTAGTCAGGGCCGACGAGCAGTACTTC.

The V call is TRBV23-1, the J call TRBJ1-6, with 8 bases fitting TRBD1. TRBV23-1 is treated as an ORF (open reading frame) with a function not yet certain. This CDR3 has 15 amino acids. V dropped 4 bases and J dropped 5; count of bases not matched to a gene: 4. The CDR3 bases are TGCGCCAGCAGTCTGGACAGGGAGGATAATTCACCCCTCCACTTT. Translating it yields CASSLDREDNSPLHF.

V is TRBV19 and J is TRBJ2-7, with 13 bases matching TRBD2. Germline V gene lookup returns CDR1 LNHDA and CDR2 SQIVND (reference sequence). With 5 bases clipped from V and 5 bases from J, the junction kept 6 bases outside the gene matches. The CDR3 is 15 residues long. The DNA of the CDR3 is TGTGCCAGTAGTTCCGGACTAGCGGGAGTAAACGAGCAGTACTTC. It yields the protein CASSSGLAGVNEQYF. Variable domain in full (rest from reference TRBV19 and TRBJ2-7): DGGITQSPKYLFRKEGQNVTLSCEQNLNHDAMYWYRQDPGQGLRLIYYSQIVNDFQKGDIAEGYSVSREKKESFPLTVTSAQKNPTAFYLCASSSGLAGVNEQYFGPGTRLTVT.

The genes are TRBV28 and TRBJ1-2; a weak D match, TRBD1 (5 bases). The CDR3 is made up of 12 amino acids. The germline V and J ends were trimmed by 8 bases and 2 bases, with 9 bases remaining between them. Germline V gives CDR1 MDHEN, CDR2 SYDVKM. The CDR3 region is CASGRVNYGYTF. In DNA form, the CDR3 reads TGTGCCAGCGGCAGGGTAAACTATGGCTACACCTTC.

The chain links TRBV3-1 (or the pseudogene TRBV3-2) to TRBJ2-3, with D unclear. CDR3 length: 15 residues. Germline CDR1 is LGHDT and CDR2 is YNNKEL (reference sequence). V shed 2 bases and J shed 2 bases, with 11 bases lying between them. CDR3 sequence (DNA): TGTGCCAGCAGCCAATCCGGAGCCATCACAGATACGCAGTATTTT. It specifies CASSQSGAITDTQYF.

This clone has only a few counts. The V call is TRBV7-2, the J call TRBJ2-7, with D unclear. Trimming took off 2 bases at V and 4 bases at J, with 12 bases between the two ends. CDR1 and CDR2 (germline): SGHTA, FQGNSA. The CDR3 has 14 residues. CDR3 bases: TGTGCCAGCAGCTTAAGCCACCCAACTTACGAGCAGTACTTC. Its translation: CASSLSHPTYEQYF.

V gene TRBV18 combines with J gene TRBJ1-2, with D uncertain. CDR1 and CDR2 from the germline V gene are KGHSH and LQKENI. The CDR3 is 14 amino acids. V was cut by 0 bases and J by 6 bases, with 11 bases left in between. The CDR3 protein is CASSPPEGGHGYTF. The CDR3 DNA is TGTGCCAGCTCACCACCAGAGGGAGGCCATGGCTACACCTTC.

This chain uses TRBV7-9 with TRBJ1-1; the D is unclear. From germline, CDR1 is SEHNR and CDR2 FQNEAQ (reference sequence). With 6 bases removed from V and 1 base from J, the gap between germline ends came to 6 bases. The CDR3 contains 12 residues. The CDR3 coding sequence is TGTGCCAGCAGTCGCGAGAACACTGAAGCTTTCTTT. It translates to CASSRENTEAFF.